Given below is one TCR beta chain in context. This sample was taken from a study of blood T cell repertoires in COVID-19. On the study more broadly: Sample material is recorded as cDNA or gDNA derived from T cells, B-cell-depleted T cells, or PBMCs.

Original methodology: Estimated nucleated cell counts came from reference gene primer amplification. Assay: immunoSEQ multiplex PCR; the TCRdb copy retains only in-frame clones and omits some. V, J and clone size derive from that table, while D and trimming were established from the DNA sequence. Found here are approximately 210,000 clones, 80% to 90% of them singletons; the top ten hold roughly 5.3%. Trimming left V 6 bases short and J 0 bases short, with 11 bases between. Germline CDR1 and CDR2: SGHAT and FQNNGV. CDR3 length: 15 residues. The sample consisted of peripheral blood. This TCR derives from a woman in her 70s with active or convalescent COVID-19. The chain joins TRBV11-2 to TRBJ2-2, with D perhaps TRBD2 (5 bases). CDR3 loop: CASREERTNTGELFF. The CDR3 nucleotides are TGTGCCAGCAGGGAGGAGCGGACGAACACCGGGGAGCTGTTTTTT.